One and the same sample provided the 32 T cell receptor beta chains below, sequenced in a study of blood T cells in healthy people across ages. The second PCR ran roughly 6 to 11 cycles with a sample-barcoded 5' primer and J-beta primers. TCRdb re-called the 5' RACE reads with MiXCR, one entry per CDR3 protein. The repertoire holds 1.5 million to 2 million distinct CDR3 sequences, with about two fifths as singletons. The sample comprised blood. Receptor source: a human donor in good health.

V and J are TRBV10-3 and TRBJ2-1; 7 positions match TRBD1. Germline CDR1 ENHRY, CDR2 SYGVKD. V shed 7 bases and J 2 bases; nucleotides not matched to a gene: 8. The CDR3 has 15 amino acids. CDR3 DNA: TGTGCCATCACTACCGGGACAGAGGCCTACAATGAGCAGTTCTTC. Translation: CAITTGTEAYNEQFF.

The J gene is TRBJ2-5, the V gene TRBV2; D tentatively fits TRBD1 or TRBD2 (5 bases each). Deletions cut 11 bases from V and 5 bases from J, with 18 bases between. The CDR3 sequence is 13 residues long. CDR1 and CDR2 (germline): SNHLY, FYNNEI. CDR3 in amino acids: CAGTGWGSETQYF. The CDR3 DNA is TGTGCCGGCACTGGGTGGGGGTCGGAGACCCAGTACTTC.

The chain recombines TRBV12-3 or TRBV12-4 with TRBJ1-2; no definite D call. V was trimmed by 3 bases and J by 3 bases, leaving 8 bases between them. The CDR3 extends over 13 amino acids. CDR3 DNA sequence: TGTGCCAGCAGTTTTGTGGGAGACTATGGCTACACCTTC. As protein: CASSFVGDYGYTF.

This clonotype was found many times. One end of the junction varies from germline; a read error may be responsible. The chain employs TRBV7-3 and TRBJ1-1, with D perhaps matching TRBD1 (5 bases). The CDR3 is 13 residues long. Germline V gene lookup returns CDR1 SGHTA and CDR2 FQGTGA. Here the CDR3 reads CASSPRGRTEAFF. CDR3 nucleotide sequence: TGCGCCAGCAGCCCCCGGGGCCGCACTGAAGCTTTCTTT.

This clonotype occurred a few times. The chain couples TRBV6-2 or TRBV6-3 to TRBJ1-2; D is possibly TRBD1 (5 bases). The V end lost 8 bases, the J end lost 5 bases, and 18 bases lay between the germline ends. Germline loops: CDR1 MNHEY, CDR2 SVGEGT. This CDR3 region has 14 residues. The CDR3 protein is CASSRGLGRYGYTF. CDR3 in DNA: TGTGCCAGCTCAAGGGGCCTGGGCAGGTATGGCTACACCTTC.

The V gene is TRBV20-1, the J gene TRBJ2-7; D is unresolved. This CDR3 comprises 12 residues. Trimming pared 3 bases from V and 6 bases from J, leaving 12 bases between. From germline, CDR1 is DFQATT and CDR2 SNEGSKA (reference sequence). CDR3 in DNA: TGCAGTGCTAGGACCCCAGACCGCGAGCAGTACTTC. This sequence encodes CSARTPDREQYF.

Here the CDR3 reads CSVLPRGLDGNEQFF. The CDR3 nucleotides are TGCAGCGTTCTCCCGCGAGGGCTAGATGGTAATGAGCAGTTCTTC. The gene calls are TRBV29-1 and TRBJ2-1; D is perhaps TRBD2 (5 bases). From germline, CDR1 is SQVTM and CDR2 ANQGSEA. The CDR3 has 15 amino acids. Trimming took off 5 bases at V and 7 bases at J, with 21 bases between the two ends.

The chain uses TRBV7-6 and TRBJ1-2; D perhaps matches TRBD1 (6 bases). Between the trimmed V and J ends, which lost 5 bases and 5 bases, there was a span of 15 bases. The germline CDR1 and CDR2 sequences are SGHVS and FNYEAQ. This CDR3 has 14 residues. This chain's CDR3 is CASSGGQGTYGYTF. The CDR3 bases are TGTGCCAGCAGCGGCGGGCAGGGGACATATGGCTACACCTTC.

This chain's CDR3 is CASSPRHGDEGYGYTF. In nucleotides, the CDR3 is TGTGCCAGCAGCCCCCGACATGGGGACGAGGGCTATGGCTACACCTTC. V and J are TRBV9 and TRBJ1-2, with D tentatively TRBD1 (5 bases). The CDR3 has 16 amino acids. Germline V gives CDR1 SGDLS, CDR2 YYNGEE. Trimming stripped 4 bases from V and 4 bases from J, with 20 bases between.

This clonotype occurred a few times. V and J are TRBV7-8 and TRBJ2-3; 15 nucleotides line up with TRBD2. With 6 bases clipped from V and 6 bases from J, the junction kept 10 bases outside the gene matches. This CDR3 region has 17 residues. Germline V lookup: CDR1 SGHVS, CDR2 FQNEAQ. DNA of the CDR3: TGTGCCAGCAGTTTTGTTGGGACTAGCGGGGGGATGGATACGCAGTATTTT. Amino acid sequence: CASSFVGTSGGMDTQYF.

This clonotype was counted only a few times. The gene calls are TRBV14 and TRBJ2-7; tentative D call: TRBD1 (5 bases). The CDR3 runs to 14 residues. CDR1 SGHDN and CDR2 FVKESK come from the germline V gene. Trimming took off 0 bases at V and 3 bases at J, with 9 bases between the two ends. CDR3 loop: CASSQEGAFYEQYF. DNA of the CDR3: TGTGCCAGCAGCCAAGAAGGGGCATTCTACGAGCAGTACTTC.

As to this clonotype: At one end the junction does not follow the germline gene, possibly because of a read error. The CDR3 protein is CSVEDNEQYF. DNA for the CDR3: TGCAGTGTTGAAGATAACGAGCAGTACTTC. The rearrangement joins TRBV29-1 to TRBJ2-7; D gene uncertain. The CDR3 covers 10 residues. Germline values: CDR1 SQVTM, CDR2 ANQGSEA.

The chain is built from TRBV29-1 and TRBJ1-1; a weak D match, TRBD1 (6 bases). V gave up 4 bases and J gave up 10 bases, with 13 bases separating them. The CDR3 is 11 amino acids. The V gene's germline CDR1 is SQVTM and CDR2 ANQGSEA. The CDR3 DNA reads TGCAGCGTTGGTTACAGGGAAGGAGCTTTCTTT. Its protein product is CSVGYREGAFF.

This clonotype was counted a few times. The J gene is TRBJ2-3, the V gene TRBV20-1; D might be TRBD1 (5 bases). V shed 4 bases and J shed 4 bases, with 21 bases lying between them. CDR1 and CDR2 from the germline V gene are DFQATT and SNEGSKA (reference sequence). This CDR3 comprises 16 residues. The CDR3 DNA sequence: TGCAGTGCTATATATCAGGGCGGATTAAGGGCAGATACGCAGTATTTT. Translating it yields CSAIYQGGLRADTQYF.

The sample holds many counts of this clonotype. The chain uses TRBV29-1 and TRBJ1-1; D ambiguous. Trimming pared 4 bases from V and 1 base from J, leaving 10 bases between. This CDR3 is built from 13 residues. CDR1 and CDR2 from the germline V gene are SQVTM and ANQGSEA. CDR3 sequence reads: CSVGGWWNTEAFF. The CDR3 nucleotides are TGCAGCGTTGGTGGATGGTGGAACACTGAAGCTTTCTTT.

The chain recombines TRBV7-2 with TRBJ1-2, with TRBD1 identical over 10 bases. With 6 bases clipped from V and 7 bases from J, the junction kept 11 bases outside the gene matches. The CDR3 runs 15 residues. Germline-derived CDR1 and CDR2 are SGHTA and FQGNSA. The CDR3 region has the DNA TGTGCCAGCAGACTAAGACAGGGGGCGCTGGGTGGCTACACCTTC. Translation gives CASRLRQGALGGYTF.

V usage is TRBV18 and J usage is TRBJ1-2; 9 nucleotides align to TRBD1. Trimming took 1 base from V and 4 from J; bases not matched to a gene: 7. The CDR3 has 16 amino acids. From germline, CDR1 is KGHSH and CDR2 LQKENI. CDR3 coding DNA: TGTGCCAGCTCACCACGTCGGGACAGGGAACCCTATGGCTACACCTTC. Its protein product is CASSPRRDREPYGYTF.

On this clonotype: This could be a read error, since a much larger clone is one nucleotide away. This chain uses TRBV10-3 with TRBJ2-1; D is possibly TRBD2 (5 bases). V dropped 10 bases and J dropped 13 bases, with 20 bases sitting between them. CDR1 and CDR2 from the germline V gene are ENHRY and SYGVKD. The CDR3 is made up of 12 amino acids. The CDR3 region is CATGKGEETQFF. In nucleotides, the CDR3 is TGTGCCACCGGGAAGGGTGAAGAGACCCAGTTCTTC.

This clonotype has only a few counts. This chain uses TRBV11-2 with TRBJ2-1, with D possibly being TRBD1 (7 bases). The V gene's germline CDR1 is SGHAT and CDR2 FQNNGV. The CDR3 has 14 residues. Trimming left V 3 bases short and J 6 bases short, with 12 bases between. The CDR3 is CASSFYRGGNEQFF. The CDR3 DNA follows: TGTGCCAGCAGCTTCTACAGGGGAGGCAATGAGCAGTTCTTC. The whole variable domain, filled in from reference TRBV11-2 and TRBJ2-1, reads EAGVAQSPRYKIIEKRQSVAFWCNPISGHATLYWYQQILGQGPKLLIQFQNNGVVDDSQLPKDRFSAERLKGVDSTLKIQPAKLEDSAVYLCASSFYRGGNEQFFGPGTRLTVL.

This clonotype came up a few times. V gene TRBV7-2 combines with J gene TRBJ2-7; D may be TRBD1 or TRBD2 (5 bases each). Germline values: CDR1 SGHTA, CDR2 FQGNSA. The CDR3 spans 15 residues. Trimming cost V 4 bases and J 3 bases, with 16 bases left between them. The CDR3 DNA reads TGTGCCAGCAGCTCCCATGGGACCACTTACTACGAGCAGTACTTC. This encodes CASSSHGTTYYEQYF.

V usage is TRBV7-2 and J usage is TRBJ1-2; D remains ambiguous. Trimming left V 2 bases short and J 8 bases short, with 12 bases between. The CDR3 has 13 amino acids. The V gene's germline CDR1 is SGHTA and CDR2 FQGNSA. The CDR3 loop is CASSLIAVWGYTF. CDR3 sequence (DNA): TGTGCCAGCAGCTTAATTGCAGTCTGGGGCTACACCTTC.

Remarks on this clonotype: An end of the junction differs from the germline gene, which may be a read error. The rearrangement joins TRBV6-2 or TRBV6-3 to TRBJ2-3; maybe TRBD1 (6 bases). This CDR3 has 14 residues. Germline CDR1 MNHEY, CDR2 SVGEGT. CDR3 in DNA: TGTACCAGCAGTGGAGGACAGTCCACAGATACGCAGTATTTT. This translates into CTSSGGQSTDTQYF.

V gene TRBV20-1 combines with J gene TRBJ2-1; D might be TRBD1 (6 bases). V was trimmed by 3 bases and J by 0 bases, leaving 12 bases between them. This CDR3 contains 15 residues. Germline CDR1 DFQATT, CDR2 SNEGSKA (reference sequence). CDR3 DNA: TGCAGTGCTAGGGACAGAGTGATCTCCTACAATGAGCAGTTCTTC. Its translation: CSARDRVISYNEQFF.

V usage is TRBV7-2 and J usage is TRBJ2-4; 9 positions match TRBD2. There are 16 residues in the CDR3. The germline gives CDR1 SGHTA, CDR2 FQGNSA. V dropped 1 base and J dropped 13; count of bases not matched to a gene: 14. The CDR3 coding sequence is TGTGCCAGCAGCTTAGTGGCTAGCGGGGTGGGGGAGGAGCAGTACTTC. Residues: CASSLVASGVGEEQYF.

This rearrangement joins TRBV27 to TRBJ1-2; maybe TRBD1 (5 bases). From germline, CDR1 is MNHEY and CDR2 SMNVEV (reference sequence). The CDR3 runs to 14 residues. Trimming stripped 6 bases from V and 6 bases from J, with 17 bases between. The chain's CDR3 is CASSPSGRTNGYTF. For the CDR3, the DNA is TGTGCCAGCAGCCCCTCGGGACGGACTAATGGCTACACCTTC.

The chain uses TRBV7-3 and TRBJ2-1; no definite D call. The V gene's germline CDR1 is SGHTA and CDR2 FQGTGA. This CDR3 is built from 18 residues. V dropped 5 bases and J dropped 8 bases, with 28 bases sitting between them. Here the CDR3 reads CASSLLLPQPHLYDEQFF. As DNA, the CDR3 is TGTGCCAGCAGCCTCCTTCTACCACAGCCCCACCTTTACGATGAGCAGTTCTTC.

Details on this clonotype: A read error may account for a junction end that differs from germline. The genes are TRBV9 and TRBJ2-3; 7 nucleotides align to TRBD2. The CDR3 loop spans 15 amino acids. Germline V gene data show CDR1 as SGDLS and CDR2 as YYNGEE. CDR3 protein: CTSSPWTSITDTQYF. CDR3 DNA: TGTACCAGCAGCCCCTGGACTAGTATCACAGATACGCAGTATTTT.

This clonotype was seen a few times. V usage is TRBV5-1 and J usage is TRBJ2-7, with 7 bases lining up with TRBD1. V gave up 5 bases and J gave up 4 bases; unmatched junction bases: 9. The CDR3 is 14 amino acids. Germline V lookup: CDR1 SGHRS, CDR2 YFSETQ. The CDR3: CASRSGTATYEQYF. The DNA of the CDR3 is TGCGCCAGCAGGTCCGGGACAGCAACGTACGAGCAGTACTTC.

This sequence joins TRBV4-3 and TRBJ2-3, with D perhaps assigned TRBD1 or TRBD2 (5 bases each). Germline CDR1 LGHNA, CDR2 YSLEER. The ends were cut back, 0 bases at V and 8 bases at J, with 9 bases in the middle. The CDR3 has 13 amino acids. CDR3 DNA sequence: TGCGCCAGCAGCCAAGAAGGGACGGGTACGCAGTATTTT. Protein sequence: CASSQEGTGTQYF.

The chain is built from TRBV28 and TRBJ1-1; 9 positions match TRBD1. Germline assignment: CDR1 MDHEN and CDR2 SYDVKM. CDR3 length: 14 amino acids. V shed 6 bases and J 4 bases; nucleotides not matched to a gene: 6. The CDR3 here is CASSQQGAGTEAFF. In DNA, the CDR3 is TGTGCCAGCAGCCAACAGGGGGCCGGCACTGAAGCTTTCTTT.

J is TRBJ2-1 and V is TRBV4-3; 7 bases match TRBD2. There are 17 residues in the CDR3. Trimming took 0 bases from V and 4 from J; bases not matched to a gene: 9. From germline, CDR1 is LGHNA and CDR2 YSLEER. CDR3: CASSQDGPAGEYNEQFF. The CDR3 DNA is TGCGCCAGCAGCCAAGATGGTCCTGCGGGGGAATACAATGAGCAGTTCTTC.

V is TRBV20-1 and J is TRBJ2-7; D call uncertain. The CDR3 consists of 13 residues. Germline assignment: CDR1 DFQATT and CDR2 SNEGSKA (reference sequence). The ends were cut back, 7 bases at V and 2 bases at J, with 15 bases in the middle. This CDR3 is CSVQSAGPYEQYF. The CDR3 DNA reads TGCAGTGTTCAAAGTGCAGGCCCCTACGAGCAGTACTTC.